These T cell receptor beta chains were read from a single sample in a study of shared clonotypes between healthy human individuals. Data came from immunoSEQ multiplex PCR; TCRdb stores just in-frame clones and leaves some out. The sample carries approximately 600,000 clones, about 95% recorded once. Material: naive CD8+ T cells sorted from blood. Every receptor here comes from a young woman in good health. Each CDR3 is given with its conserved first and last residue. D genes are given only for firm matches. The size entry is marked missing in some rows and otherwise reads once, few, many or a size class.

v_call: TRBV5-1; d_call: NA; j_call: TRBJ2-1; clone_size: once; cdr3_aa: CASSLSSPTSDEQFF; cdr3_nt: TGCGCCAGCAGCTTGTCAAGCCCGACAAGCGATGAGCAGTTCTTC
v_call: TRBV9; d_call: NA; j_call: TRBJ1-1; clone_size: NA; cdr3_aa: CASSVAGQRDTEAFF; cdr3_nt: TGTGCCAGCAGCGTAGCTGGACAGCGTGACACTGAAGCTTTCTTT
v_call: TRBV5-6; d_call: TRBD2; j_call: TRBJ2-7; clone_size: NA; cdr3_aa: CASSLGLAASYEQYF; cdr3_nt: TGTGCCAGCAGCTTGGGACTAGCGGCCTCCTACGAGCAGTACTTC
v_call: TRBV5-4; d_call: NA; j_call: TRBJ2-1; clone_size: NA; cdr3_aa: CASSTENEQFF; cdr3_nt: TGTGCCAGCAGTACCGAGAATGAGCAGTTCTTC
v_call: TRBV10-3; d_call: TRBD1; j_call: TRBJ2-7; clone_size: NA; cdr3_aa: CAISDGVGQGAREQYF; cdr3_nt: TGTGCCATCAGTGATGGGGTTGGACAGGGGGCGCGGGAGCAGTACTTC
v_call: TRBV7-2; d_call: TRBD2; j_call: TRBJ2-2; clone_size: NA; cdr3_aa: CASSNTSVRTTGELFF; cdr3_nt: TGTGCCAGCAGCAACACTAGCGTACGTACCACCGGGGAGCTGTTTTTT
v_call: TRBV2; d_call: NA; j_call: TRBJ2-1; clone_size: NA; cdr3_aa: CASSLYRDFYEQFF; cdr3_nt: TGTGCCAGCAGTTTATACCGGGACTTTTATGAGCAGTTCTTC
v_call: TRBV2; d_call: TRBD1; j_call: TRBJ1-4; clone_size: NA; cdr3_aa: CASSHGEGATRRHEKLFF; cdr3_nt: TGTGCCAGCAGCCACGGGGAGGGGGCAACTAGACGACATGAAAAACTGTTTTTT
v_call: TRBV13; d_call: TRBD2; j_call: TRBJ2-7; clone_size: NA; cdr3_aa: CASSLAGGDEQYF; cdr3_nt: TGTGCCAGCAGCTTAGCGGGGGGTGACGAGCAGTACTTC
v_call: TRBV9; d_call: TRBD2; j_call: TRBJ2-3; clone_size: NA; cdr3_aa: CASSPDTSGYTDTQYF; cdr3_nt: TGTGCCAGCAGCCCAGACACTAGCGGATACACAGATACGCAGTATTTT
v_call: TRBV2; d_call: NA; j_call: TRBJ2-1; clone_size: NA; cdr3_aa: CASSEASPAYNEQFF; cdr3_nt: TGTGCCAGCAGTGAGGCTAGCCCTGCCTACAATGAGCAGTTCTTC
v_call: TRBV11-2; d_call: TRBD2; j_call: TRBJ2-1; clone_size: NA; cdr3_aa: CASSLDPSGRYNEQFF; cdr3_nt: TGTGCCAGCAGCTTAGACCCTAGCGGAAGGTACAATGAGCAGTTCTTC
v_call: TRBV29-1; d_call: TRBD2; j_call: TRBJ2-3; clone_size: NA; cdr3_aa: CSVVGAGAPDTQYF; cdr3_nt: TGCAGCGTTGTCGGGGCGGGAGCCCCAGATACGCAGTATTTT
v_call: TRBV27; d_call: NA; j_call: TRBJ1-2; clone_size: NA; cdr3_aa: CASSYIGGDYGYTF; cdr3_nt: TGTGCCAGCTCTTATATCGGGGGTGACTATGGCTACACCTTC
v_call: TRBV27; d_call: NA; j_call: TRBJ2-3; clone_size: NA; cdr3_aa: CASSLSFLYTDTQYF; cdr3_nt: TGTGCCAGCAGTTTATCGTTTCTGTACACAGATACGCAGTATTTT
v_call: TRBV7-9; d_call: NA; j_call: TRBJ2-7; clone_size: NA; cdr3_aa: CASSLSSGSYEQYF; cdr3_nt: TGTGCCAGCAGCTTAAGTTCAGGTTCCTACGAGCAGTACTTC
v_call: TRBV29-1; d_call: TRBD2; j_call: TRBJ2-1; clone_size: once; cdr3_aa: CSVAPTSANYNEQFF; cdr3_nt: TGCAGCGTTGCCCCGACTAGCGCAAACTACAATGAGCAGTTCTTC
v_call: TRBV4-1; d_call: TRBD2; j_call: TRBJ2-1; clone_size: NA; cdr3_aa: CASSQDPGLANEQFF; cdr3_nt: TGCGCCAGCAGCCAAGATCCTGGACTAGCTAATGAGCAGTTCTTC
v_call: TRBV27; d_call: NA; j_call: TRBJ1-5; clone_size: NA; cdr3_aa: CASSLSGFNQPQHF; cdr3_nt: TGTGCCAGCAGTTTAAGTGGCTTCAATCAGCCCCAGCATTTT
v_call: TRBV29-1; d_call: NA; j_call: TRBJ2-5; clone_size: NA; cdr3_aa: CSVDTGWGEQYF; cdr3_nt: TGCAGCGTTGACACGGGATGGGGTGAGCAGTACTTC
v_call: TRBV28; d_call: NA; j_call: TRBJ2-7; clone_size: NA; cdr3_aa: CASSPWEDVYEQYF; cdr3_nt: TGTGCCAGCAGTCCCTGGGAGGACGTCTACGAGCAGTACTTC
v_call: TRBV11-3; d_call: TRBD2; j_call: TRBJ2-1; clone_size: NA; cdr3_aa: CASSDSIAGGRNEQFF; cdr3_nt: TGTGCCAGCAGCGACTCAATAGCGGGAGGAAGAAATGAGCAGTTCTTC
v_call: TRBV27; d_call: NA; j_call: TRBJ2-3; clone_size: NA; cdr3_aa: CASSFSKGPDTQYF; cdr3_nt: TGTGCCAGCAGTTTTTCTAAGGGACCCGATACGCAGTATTTT
v_call: TRBV7-8; d_call: NA; j_call: TRBJ2-1; clone_size: NA; cdr3_aa: CASSFPESYNEQFF; cdr3_nt: TGTGCCAGCAGCTTTCCAGAATCCTACAATGAGCAGTTCTTC
v_call: TRBV2; d_call: TRBD2; j_call: TRBJ2-7; clone_size: NA; cdr3_aa: CASSDWTSGSSYEQYF; cdr3_nt: TGTGCCAGCAGTGATTGGACTAGCGGGAGTTCCTACGAGCAGTACTTC
v_call: TRBV28; d_call: NA; j_call: TRBJ2-2; clone_size: NA; cdr3_aa: CASSFGYTGELFF; cdr3_nt: TGTGCCAGCAGTTTTGGCTACACCGGGGAGCTGTTTTTT
v_call: TRBV6-6; d_call: NA; j_call: TRBJ2-5; clone_size: once; cdr3_aa: CASSDPAPMETQYF; cdr3_nt: TGTGCCAGCAGTGATCCGGCCCCTATGGAGACCCAGTACTTC
v_call: TRBV11-2; d_call: NA; j_call: TRBJ2-7; clone_size: once; cdr3_aa: CASSLNNEQYF; cdr3_nt: TGTGCCAGCAGCTTAAATAACGAGCAGTACTTC
v_call: TRBV27; d_call: NA; j_call: TRBJ2-3; clone_size: NA; cdr3_aa: CASTLTGPADTQYF; cdr3_nt: TGTGCCAGCACCCTGACAGGTCCCGCAGATACGCAGTATTTT
v_call: TRBV5-5; d_call: NA; j_call: TRBJ2-7; clone_size: NA; cdr3_aa: CASSLDRTPSYEQYF; cdr3_nt: TGTGCCAGCAGCTTGGACAGGACCCCCTCCTACGAGCAGTACTTC
v_call: TRBV5-4; d_call: TRBD2; j_call: TRBJ2-3; clone_size: NA; cdr3_aa: CASSPDGLAGSTDTQYF; cdr3_nt: TGTGCCAGCAGCCCGGATGGGCTAGCGGGGAGCACAGATACGCAGTATTTT
v_call: TRBV9; d_call: NA; j_call: TRBJ2-1; clone_size: NA; cdr3_aa: CASSVFISPPGRNNEQFF; cdr3_nt: TGTGCCAGCAGCGTATTTATCTCCCCCCCGGGTCGAAACAATGAGCAGTTCTTC
v_call: TRBV14; d_call: NA; j_call: TRBJ2-3; clone_size: NA; cdr3_aa: CASSQDLSTDTQYF; cdr3_nt: TGTGCCAGCAGCCAAGATCTTTCCACAGATACGCAGTATTTT
v_call: TRBV5-1; d_call: TRBD1; j_call: TRBJ2-7; clone_size: NA; cdr3_aa: CASENGTGGRDEQYF; cdr3_nt: TGCGCCAGCGAAAATGGGACAGGGGGCAGGGACGAGCAGTACTTC
v_call: TRBV28; d_call: NA; j_call: TRBJ2-2; clone_size: NA; cdr3_aa: CASSHNTGELFF; cdr3_nt: TGTGCCAGCAGCCATAACACCGGGGAGCTGTTTTTT
v_call: TRBV25-1; d_call: NA; j_call: TRBJ2-2; clone_size: NA; cdr3_aa: CASTYGTGELFF; cdr3_nt: TGTGCCAGCACGTATGGAACCGGGGAGCTGTTTTTT
v_call: TRBV7-8; d_call: TRBD1; j_call: TRBJ2-1; clone_size: NA; cdr3_aa: CATRQGNYNEQFF; cdr3_nt: TGTGCCACCCGACAGGGGAACTACAATGAGCAGTTCTTC
v_call: TRBV9; d_call: NA; j_call: TRBJ2-3; clone_size: NA; cdr3_aa: CASSGRLSTDTQYF; cdr3_nt: TGTGCCAGCAGCGGCAGACTTAGCACAGATACGCAGTATTTT
v_call: TRBV28; d_call: TRBD2; j_call: TRBJ2-7; clone_size: NA; cdr3_aa: CASSPLAGGFYEQYF; cdr3_nt: TGTGCCAGCAGCCCCCTAGCGGGAGGTTTCTACGAGCAGTACTTC
v_call: TRBV7-8; d_call: TRBD2; j_call: TRBJ2-3; clone_size: NA; cdr3_aa: CASSPVLAGGEGDTQYF; cdr3_nt: TGTGCCAGCAGCCCGGTACTAGCGGGAGGAGAAGGAGATACGCAGTATTTT
v_call: TRBV29-1; d_call: NA; j_call: TRBJ2-2; clone_size: once; cdr3_aa: CSVVDLNTGELFF; cdr3_nt: TGCAGCGTTGTTGACTTGAACACCGGGGAGCTGTTTTTT
v_call: TRBV5-6; d_call: NA; j_call: TRBJ1-5; clone_size: NA; cdr3_aa: CASSGAGQPQHF; cdr3_nt: TGTGCCAGCAGCGGGGCGGGGCAGCCCCAGCATTTT
v_call: TRBV6-1; d_call: NA; j_call: TRBJ1-1; clone_size: NA; cdr3_aa: CASRTTEAFF; cdr3_nt: TGTGCCAGCAGGACTACTGAAGCTTTCTTT
v_call: TRBV19; d_call: TRBD1; j_call: TRBJ1-4; clone_size: NA; cdr3_aa: CASSKGGQEKLFF; cdr3_nt: TGTGCCAGTAGTAAAGGGGGCCAAGAAAAACTGTTTTTT
v_call: TRBV9; d_call: NA; j_call: TRBJ2-1; clone_size: NA; cdr3_aa: CASSVEAADYNEQFF; cdr3_nt: TGTGCCAGCAGCGTAGAAGCGGCCGATTACAATGAGCAGTTCTTC
v_call: TRBV29-1; d_call: TRBD1; j_call: TRBJ1-2; clone_size: NA; cdr3_aa: CSVERQGGGYTF; cdr3_nt: TGCAGCGTTGAGCGACAGGGCGGGGGCTACACCTTC
v_call: TRBV7-9; d_call: TRBD2; j_call: TRBJ2-7; clone_size: few; cdr3_aa: CASSPRLANFYEQYF; cdr3_nt: TGTGCCAGCAGTCCAAGACTAGCAAACTTCTACGAGCAGTACTTC
v_call: TRBV6-1; d_call: NA; j_call: TRBJ2-2; clone_size: once; cdr3_aa: CASSGGTPNTGELFF; cdr3_nt: TGTGCCAGCAGTGGGGGAACTCCGAACACCGGGGAGCTGTTTTTT
v_call: TRBV7-9; d_call: TRBD1; j_call: TRBJ2-7; clone_size: NA; cdr3_aa: CASSLGGTGGSYEQYF; cdr3_nt: TGTGCCAGCAGCTTAGGGGGGACAGGGGGCTCCTACGAGCAGTACTTC
v_call: TRBV28; d_call: TRBD2; j_call: TRBJ2-7; clone_size: NA; cdr3_aa: CASSLLAGGDLDEQYF; cdr3_nt: TGTGCCAGCAGTTTGCTAGCGGGAGGGGACTTAGACGAGCAGTACTTC
v_call: TRBV5-1; d_call: NA; j_call: TRBJ2-7; clone_size: NA; cdr3_aa: CASSLSGWGSYEQYF; cdr3_nt: TGCGCCAGCAGCTTATCTGGGTGGGGCTCCTACGAGCAGTACTTC
v_call: TRBV6-5; d_call: NA; j_call: TRBJ2-7; clone_size: NA; cdr3_aa: CASSYGDIPYEQYF; cdr3_nt: TGTGCCAGCAGTTACGGAGACATCCCCTACGAGCAGTACTTC
v_call: TRBV14; d_call: NA; j_call: TRBJ2-7; clone_size: NA; cdr3_aa: CASSQDGNVDYEQYF; cdr3_nt: TGTGCCAGCAGCCAGGACGGCAACGTAGACTACGAGCAGTACTTC
v_call: TRBV28; d_call: NA; j_call: TRBJ1-1; clone_size: NA; cdr3_aa: CASSFKQGMDTEAFF; cdr3_nt: TGTGCCAGCAGTTTTAAGCAGGGTATGGACACTGAAGCTTTCTTT
v_call: TRBV28; d_call: TRBD1; j_call: TRBJ1-5; clone_size: NA; cdr3_aa: CASRWTGRQPQHF; cdr3_nt: TGTGCCAGCAGATGGACAGGGCGGCAGCCCCAGCATTTT
v_call: TRBV28; d_call: TRBD1; j_call: TRBJ2-7; clone_size: NA; cdr3_aa: CASRVVTGGSEQYF; cdr3_nt: TGTGCCAGCAGAGTGGTAACAGGGGGTTCCGAGCAGTACTTC
v_call: TRBV2; d_call: TRBD1; j_call: TRBJ2-5; clone_size: NA; cdr3_aa: CASSTGTGETQYF; cdr3_nt: TGTGCCAGCAGTACCGGGACAGGAGAGACCCAGTACTTC
v_call: TRBV9; d_call: NA; j_call: TRBJ2-7; clone_size: NA; cdr3_aa: CASSVDGALSEQYF; cdr3_nt: TGTGCCAGCAGCGTAGATGGAGCTTTGAGCGAGCAGTACTTC
v_call: TRBV18; d_call: TRBD2; j_call: TRBJ2-1; clone_size: NA; cdr3_aa: CASSPVFAGGREQFF; cdr3_nt: TGTGCCAGCTCACCAGTCTTCGCGGGAGGTCGTGAGCAGTTCTTC